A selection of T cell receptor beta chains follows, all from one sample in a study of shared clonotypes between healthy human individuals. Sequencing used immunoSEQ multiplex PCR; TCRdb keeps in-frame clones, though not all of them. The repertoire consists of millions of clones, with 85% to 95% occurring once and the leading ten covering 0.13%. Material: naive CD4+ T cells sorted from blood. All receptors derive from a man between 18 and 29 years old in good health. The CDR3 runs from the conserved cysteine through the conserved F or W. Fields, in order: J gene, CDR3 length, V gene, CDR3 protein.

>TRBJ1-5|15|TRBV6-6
CASSSPQGVLQPQHF
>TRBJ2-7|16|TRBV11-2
CASSLAPGQVYYEQYF
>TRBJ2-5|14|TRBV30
CAWERDRGGETQYF
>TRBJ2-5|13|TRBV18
CASSPQAGETQYF
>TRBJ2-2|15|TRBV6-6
CASRPQDQNTGELFF
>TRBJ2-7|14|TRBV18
CASSHRDYGFEQYF
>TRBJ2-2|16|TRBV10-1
CASLSGLAGTSGELFF
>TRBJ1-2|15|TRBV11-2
CASSLGGSSNYGYTF
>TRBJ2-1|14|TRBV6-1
CASSVAGGRNEQFF
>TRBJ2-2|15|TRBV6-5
CASSRTSGSTGELFF
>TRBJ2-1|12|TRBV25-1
CASRGSYNEQFF
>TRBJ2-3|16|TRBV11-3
CASSFAAGGSPDTQYF
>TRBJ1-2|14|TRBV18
CASSPPGQGAGYTF
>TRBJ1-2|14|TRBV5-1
CASSWGQTNYGYTF
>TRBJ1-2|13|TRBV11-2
CASSPRQTYGYTF
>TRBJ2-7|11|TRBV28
CASTSTGATYF
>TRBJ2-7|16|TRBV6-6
CASSYSFSGESYEQYF
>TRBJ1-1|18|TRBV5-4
CASSSPGRGTGVNTEAFF
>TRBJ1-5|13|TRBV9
CASSPAFGQPQHF
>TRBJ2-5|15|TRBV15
CATSRDLVGAKTQYF
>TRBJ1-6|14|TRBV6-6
CASRLPGGGSPLHF
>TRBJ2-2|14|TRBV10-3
CAVTTGPGTGELFF
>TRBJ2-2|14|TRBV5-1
CASSLAGNTGELFF
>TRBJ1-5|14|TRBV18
CASSPGQAGQPQHF
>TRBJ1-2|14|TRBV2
CASKVGIAPYGYTF
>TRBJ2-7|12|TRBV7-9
CASSTANYEQYF
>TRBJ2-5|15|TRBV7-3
CASSSGLGGQETQYF
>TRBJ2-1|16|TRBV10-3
CAISEGGASGMWEQFF
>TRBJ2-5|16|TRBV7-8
CASSSYYLAGRETQYF
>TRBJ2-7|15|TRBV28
CASSYRGPKTYEQYF
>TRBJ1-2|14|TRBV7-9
CASSTIQTNYGYTF
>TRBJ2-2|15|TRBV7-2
CASSLARDGTGELFF
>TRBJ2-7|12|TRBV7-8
CASSGNGYEQYF
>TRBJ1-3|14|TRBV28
CASRTGYTGNTIYF
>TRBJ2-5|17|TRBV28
CASSYSFVAGGRETQYF
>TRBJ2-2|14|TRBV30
CAWSLPGNTGELFF
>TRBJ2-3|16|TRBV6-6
CASRPTGGGSTDTQYF
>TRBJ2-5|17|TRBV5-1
CASSLRGRVGGGETQYF
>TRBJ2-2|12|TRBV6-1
CASKQLTGELFF
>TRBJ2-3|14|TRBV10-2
CASSESGTTDTQYF